This T cell receptor (beta chain) emerged from a study of T cells in Graves' hyperthyroidism and ophthalmopathy (dated by TCRdb to about 2019). About the investigation overall: Peripheral blood samples were taken at initial diagnosis, before any treatment was given. A discovery cohort of approximately 97 patients, 43 with Graves' ophthalmopathy and 57 with stable Graves' hyperthyroidism, was used to find distinguishing TCR V-J signatures. Prospective prediction of ophthalmopathy was tested in an independent validation cohort consisting of some 20 hyperthyroidism patients and around 16 patients who later progressed to ophthalmopathy. The 75 to 100 discovery patients were randomly split 7:3 into training and test sets. Thyroid tissue and blood T-cell repertoires from six Graves' hyperthyroidism patients were also compared in the study. After sampling, hyperthyroidism patients received methimazole starting at 30 mg daily, and ophthalmopathy patients received high-dose intravenous methylprednisolone. TCR Vbeta CDR3 sequencing of 120 to 150 peripheral blood samples (around 45 ophthalmopathy, roughly 72 hyperthyroidism and some 17 progressor patients) is reported in the paper.

TCR beta CDR3 regions were amplified from RNA transcripts. A first-round RT-PCR of the TCR CDR3 used the HTBI primer set with the Qiagen OneStep RT-PCR kit. The libraries were constructed in a second round of multiplex PCR and then size-selected and purified. The libraries were sequenced on an Illumina HiSeq2000 using paired-end 100 bp reads. In the paper's pipeline: SOAPnuke was used to process the raw data, throwing out any read that contained adapters or uncalled bases, had a mean Phred below 15, or lacked an exact constant-primer or identifier match. COPE v1.2.5 was used to merge the high-quality paired reads, and each unique nucleotide sequence was defined as a clonotype. MiTCR v1.1 was used to align the clonotypes against IMGT TRBV, TRBD and TRBJ reference segments. Analysis was restricted to V-J combinations with a frequency above 0.0001, which covered 98% to 99.2% of repertoires. The TCS score was defined as the ratio of F50 (clonal expansion) to E x V (chaos), calculated using BLOSUM62-based TCRdist between CDR3 peptides within each V-J. Welch's t-statistics and random forest reduced 450 to 600 V-J features to 10 to 15, which were used in a naive Bayes classifier (R e1071). The public reads were reanalyzed by TCRdb: fastp trimming at Q25, MiXCR alignment, in-frame beta chains only. Rows are combined by CDR3 protein, so each entry shows the most common genes and DNA. What appears here as the V and J calls and clone size reflects TCRdb's work, not the paper's. The sample has around 190,000 distinct CDR3 sequences on record, about a sixth of them singletons. The ten largest account for roughly 49% of the sample.

Taken from the germline V gene, the CDR1 and CDR2 loops are SNHLY and FYNNEI. The trim is 5 bases for V and 5 bases for J, with a gap of 7 bases between the germline ends. The CDR3 has 12 amino acids, counting the end cysteine and phenylalanine. Kept here is only the CDR3 DNA, which spans 36 bases and is read in frame from base 1. Overall results and qualifications from the work: No statistical method was used to fix the sample size in advance, and group allocation was not hidden from the investigators. In cross-validation, a model built on a 13 V-J signature told ophthalmopathy apart from stable hyperthyroidism with under 90% sensitivity and roughly 82% specificity, and in testing the same model reached 80%/75%. In validation, the model predicted progression to ophthalmopathy with around 71% sensitivity and around 72% specificity, a median of 6.5 months before onset. Most expanded thyroid clonotypes (frequency above 0.001) were also detected in blood, suggesting blood repertoires may reflect thyroid immune responses.

This clonotype was counted ten times or more. Its antigen target is currently unknown. Per-nucleotide qualities are absent, and no much larger clonotype sits a single base away. Stable Graves' hyperthyroidism was defined as the absence of progression to ophthalmopathy over 18 months of follow-up. Hyperthyroidism patients were newly diagnosed, with disease duration under 2 months, and aged 18 to 65 years. The study excluded patients with uncontrolled infections, other autoimmune diseases, pregnancy or lactation. Diagnoses relied on clinical symptoms, serum thyroxine and TRAb, thyroid ultrasound and orbital computed tomography. Ficoll-Paque density gradient centrifugation was used to isolate PBMCs from 9.5 to 10 ml of fresh peripheral blood. Total RNA was extracted with Trizol reagent, and quality was checked on an Agilent 2100 Bioanalyzer.

Material: blood. The V and J genes are TRBV2 and TRBJ1-5, with the D gene too uncertain to name. This receptor was obtained from a woman aged 45-59 years with Graves' hyperthyroidism. The nucleotide sequence is TGTGCCAGCAGTATCGGTTATCAGCCCCAGCATTTT. Its protein reads: CASSIGYQPQHF.